The T cell receptor beta chain under discussion was sequenced for a study of blood T cell repertoires in COVID-19. In the study overall: Material from acute and convalescent COVID-19 was sourced from the United States, Italy and Spain. The analysed material was cDNA or gDNA that came from T cells, B-cell-depleted T cells, or PBMCs.

Source study methods: Amplifying reference gene primers gave estimates of nucleated cell counts. This table comes from immunoSEQ multiplex PCR, and its TCRdb copy is limited to in-frame clones, with some not included. V, J and clone size derive from that table, while D and trimming were established from the DNA sequence. The sample has fewer than 150,000 clones; almost 85% are singletons. Sequences were obtained from peripheral blood. This TCR came from a woman in her 30s who had recovered from COVID-19.

CDR3 nucleotide sequence: TGTGCCAGCAGTAAACTGGGACAGGGAGGCACTGAAGCTTTCTTT. Translated, it gives CASSKLGQGGTEAFF. The V call is TRBV2, the J call TRBJ1-1; 9 nucleotides match TRBD1. The CDR3 loop spans 15 amino acids. J lost 4 bases, V lost 5 bases, and 8 bases had no gene match. The V gene's germline CDR1 is SNHLY and CDR2 FYNNEI.